The sample holds a few counts of the clone carrying this T cell receptor (beta chain). Its antigen is unknown. Trimming stripped 3 bases from V and 2 bases from J, with 12 bases between. CDR1 and CDR2 from the germline V gene are SQVTM and ANQGSEA. This CDR3 is built from 14 residues. This specimen belongs to a study of T cell repertoires in cytomegalovirus infection. TCRdb re-called the reads through MiXCR, storing one row per CDR3 protein. The sample shows 71,000 or so distinct CDR3 sequences, more than 20% of them seen only once. The V and J genes are TRBV29-1 and TRBJ2-3, with D uncertain. This TCR came from a human donor in good health (CMV status not recorded). Some clones in this sample may be carry-over from other donors' samples. The source material was CD8+ T cells from cultured PBMCs, sampled from culture after CMV antigen stimulation. The DNA for the CDR3 is TGCAGCGTTGATGGCAGAAGACACACAGATACGCAGTATTTT. Amino acids: CSVDGRRHTDTQYF.